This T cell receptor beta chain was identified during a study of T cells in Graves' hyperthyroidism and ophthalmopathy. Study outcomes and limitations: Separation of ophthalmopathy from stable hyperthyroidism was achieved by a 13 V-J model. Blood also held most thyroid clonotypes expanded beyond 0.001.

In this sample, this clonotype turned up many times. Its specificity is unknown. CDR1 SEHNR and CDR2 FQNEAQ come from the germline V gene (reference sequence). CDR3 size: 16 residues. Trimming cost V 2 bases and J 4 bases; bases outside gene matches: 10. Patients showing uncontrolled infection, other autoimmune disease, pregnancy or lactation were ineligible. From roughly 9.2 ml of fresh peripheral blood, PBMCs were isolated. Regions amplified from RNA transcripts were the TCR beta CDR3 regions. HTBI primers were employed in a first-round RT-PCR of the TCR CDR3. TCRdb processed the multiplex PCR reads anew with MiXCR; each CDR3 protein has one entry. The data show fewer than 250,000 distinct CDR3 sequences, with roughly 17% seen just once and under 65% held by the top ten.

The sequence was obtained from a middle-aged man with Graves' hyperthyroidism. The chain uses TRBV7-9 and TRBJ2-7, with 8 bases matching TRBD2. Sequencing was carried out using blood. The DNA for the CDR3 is TGTGCCAGCAGCTTACCGGGAGGGCGGACGGGATACGAGCAGTACTTC. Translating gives CASSLPGGRTGYEQYF.